One and the same sample provided the 19 T cell receptor beta chains below, sequenced in a study of CD8 T cells in ankylosing spondylitis. General study findings and limits: A motif in TCR beta, a set of about eight highly homologous variants, appeared characteristic of ankylosing spondylitis blood.

No cognate antigen is known for these TCRs. TCRdb reprocessed the 5' RACE reads with MiXCR, giving one entry per CDR3 protein. The table includes 500,000 to 650,000 distinct CDR3 sequences, approximately 5.3% detected once. Specimen: blood, either unsorted or a sorted T cell fraction (not recorded which). The receptors were sampled from a male donor with ankylosing spondylitis.

This clonotype was found many times. V is TRBV6-5 and J is TRBJ2-7; 8 nucleotides match TRBD2. The ends lost 0 bases at V and 0 bases at J; junction bases unmatched: 10. Germline values: CDR1 MNHEY, CDR2 SVGAGI. The CDR3 has 18 amino acids. CDR3 amino acids: CASSYSWRGDLSSYEQYF. The CDR3 DNA sequence: TGTGCCAGCAGTTACTCGTGGCGGGGGGACTTGAGCTCCTACGAGCAGTACTTC.

This clonotype occurred many times. This chain joins TRBV4-3 and TRBJ2-7; D possibly corresponds to TRBD2 (5 bases). Germline-derived CDR1 and CDR2 are LGHNA and YSLEER. The CDR3 spans 16 residues. V lost 4 bases, J lost 2 bases, and 18 bases lay in between. The CDR3 DNA reads as TGCGCCAGCAGCCCGTCTAGCTCCCTATTCGCCTACGAGCAGTACTTC. Its protein product is CASSPSSSLFAYEQYF.

This clonotype was seen many times. V gene TRBV4-2 combines with J gene TRBJ2-1; TRBD2 aligns across 8 bases. Germline assignment: CDR1 LGHNA and CDR2 YNFKEQ. The CDR3 length is 15 residues. With V trimmed by 8 bases and J by 6 bases, 12 bases remained unmatched. CDR3 in DNA: TGTGCCAGCGGCAAACTAGCGGCATCCCCCAATGAGCAGTTCTTC. Protein sequence: CASGKLAASPNEQFF.

DNA of the CDR3: TGCAGTGCCCGGATGGGACTAGCGGGGTCCTACAATGAGCAGTTCTTC. This codes for CSARMGLAGSYNEQFF. The chain employs TRBV20-1 and TRBJ2-1, with 13 bases aligning to TRBD2. After removal of 6 bases from V and 1 base from J, the junction contained 6 bases not matched to a gene. The CDR3 length is 16 residues. Per germline, CDR1 DFQATT and CDR2 SNEGSKA (reference sequence).

In this sample, this clonotype turned up many times. V usage is TRBV6-5 and J usage is TRBJ2-7; D not certain. The CDR3 has 15 residues. Germline CDR1 and CDR2: MNHEY and SVGAGI. The V gene lost 0 bases and the J gene lost 6 bases, with 15 bases spanning the gap. CDR3 region: CASSYSIAFGLEQYF. The DNA for the CDR3 is TGTGCCAGCAGTTACTCGATAGCCTTCGGGCTCGAGCAGTACTTC.

At least ten counts were recorded for this clonotype. The chain is built from TRBV18 and TRBJ2-7, with TRBD1 matching 11 bases. The CDR3 sequence is 15 residues long. Trimming at V came to 8 bases and at J to 1 base, leaving 7 bases not matched to a gene. Germline CDR1 and CDR2: KGHSH and LQKENI. Here the CDR3 reads CASATGQGASYEQYF. The CDR3 DNA reads TGTGCCAGCGCTACCGGACAGGGGGCATCCTACGAGCAGTACTTC.

This clonotype has ten or more counts. The rearrangement joins TRBV5-1 to TRBJ1-1; 10 positions agree with TRBD1. The J segment lost 8 bases and the V segment lost 4 bases, leaving 5 bases of the junction unmatched. The CDR3 contains 13 residues. CDR1 and CDR2 from the germline V gene are SGHRS and YFSETQ. The CDR3 spells CASSLDRGLEAFF. The CDR3 DNA reads as TGCGCCAGCAGCCTTGACAGGGGGCTAGAAGCTTTCTTT.

This chain joins TRBV4-2 and TRBJ2-1; perhaps TRBD2 as D (5 bases). The CDR3 length is 14 residues. Trimming shortened V by 3 bases and J by 6 bases, and 12 bases separated the two germline ends. Germline CDR1 is LGHNA and CDR2 is YNFKEQ. This CDR3 is CASSHPGESNEQFF. The DNA of the CDR3 is TGTGCCAGCAGCCACCCCGGGGAGAGCAATGAGCAGTTCTTC.

This clonotype was counted at least ten times. V usage is TRBV4-1 and J usage is TRBJ1-5, with D tentatively TRBD1 (5 bases). This CDR3 comprises 13 residues. Trimming left V 1 base short and J 12 bases short, with 13 bases between. CDR1 MGHRA and CDR2 YSYEKL come from the germline V gene. CDR3 in amino acids: CASSQALRTYQHF. Here the CDR3 DNA reads TGCGCCAGCAGCCAAGCTCTGAGGACATACCAGCATTTT.

This clonotype was seen at least ten times. V and J are TRBV15 and TRBJ1-1; no definite D call. Germline CDR1 LNHNV, CDR2 YYDKDF (reference sequence). The V end was cut by 1 base, the J end by 5 bases, with 11 bases between. The length of the CDR3 is 14 residues. Here the CDR3 DNA reads TGTGCCACCAGCAGAGGATATTTGGAGACTGAAGCTTTCTTT. It yields the protein CATSRGYLETEAFF.

This clonotype was seen ten or more times. J is TRBJ2-5 and V is TRBV7-9, with D possibly matching TRBD2 (5 bases). The CDR3 sequence is 14 residues long. V lost 5 bases and J 1 base, leaving 11 bases between the germline ends. In germline, CDR1 is SEHNR, CDR2 FQNEAQ (reference sequence). Here the CDR3 DNA reads TGTGCCAGCAGCAAAGCGGATGTCCAAGAGACCCAGTACTTC. Protein: CASSKADVQETQYF.

This clonotype was seen ten or more times. The chain recombines TRBV12-3 or TRBV12-4 with TRBJ2-1; unclear D gene. Trimming shortened V by 3 bases and J by 2 bases, and 5 bases separated the two germline ends. The CDR3 extends over 13 amino acids. As DNA, the CDR3 is TGTGCCAGCAGTTTTAGTCCCTACAATGAGCAGTTCTTC. This codes for CASSFSPYNEQFF.

This clonotype was observed at least ten times. Here the CDR3 DNA reads TGTGCCAGCAGTGGAGACAGGGGAAATGAGCAGTTCTTC. It encodes CASSGDRGNEQFF. The chain links TRBV6-1 to TRBJ2-1; 8 nucleotides agree with TRBD1. Germline V gene lookup returns CDR1 MNHNS and CDR2 SASEGT. V was pared by 4 bases and J by 7 bases, with 3 bases of the junction left unmatched. This CDR3 is 13 amino acids long.

The table lists this clonotype with many counts. The V and J genes are TRBV2 and TRBJ2-7; tentatively, D is TRBD1 or TRBD2 (6 bases each). This CDR3 is built from 14 residues. Trimming left V 7 bases short and J 3 bases short, with 16 bases between. Germline V CDR1 and CDR2: SNHLY, FYNNEI. Here the CDR3 DNA reads TGTGCCAGCATTGACGCGGGACACTTCTACGAGCAGTACTTC. Protein product: CASIDAGHFYEQYF.

This clonotype has ten or more counts. V is TRBV4-2 and J is TRBJ1-2; D uncertain. The length of the CDR3 is 16 residues. Trimming removed 0 bases from V and 3 bases from J, with 14 bases in between. The germline gives CDR1 LGHNA, CDR2 YNFKEQ. The CDR3 here is CASSQDGFDGDYGYTF. CDR3 in DNA: TGTGCCAGCAGCCAAGATGGGTTCGACGGAGACTATGGCTACACCTTC.

This clonotype was observed many times. This chain joins TRBV4-3 and TRBJ2-1; tentatively, D is TRBD2 (6 bases). Germline V lookup: CDR1 LGHNA, CDR2 YSLEER. The V gene lost 0 bases and the J gene lost 7 bases, with 13 bases spanning the gap. This CDR3 region has 15 residues. The CDR3 region is CASSQDWVRGNEQFF. The CDR3 coding sequence is TGCGCCAGCAGCCAAGATTGGGTGCGGGGAAATGAGCAGTTCTTC.

This clonotype appeared many times. The chain couples TRBV5-6 to TRBJ2-2; D gene uncertain. Trimming removed 4 bases at V and 4 bases at J, with 14 bases between. This CDR3 is 15 amino acids long. Germline loops: CDR1 SGHDT, CDR2 YYEEEE. CDR3 region: CASSSQAWGTGELFF. In nucleotides, the CDR3 is TGTGCCAGCAGCAGCCAGGCCTGGGGCACCGGGGAGCTGTTTTTT.

This clonotype came up many times. The gene calls are TRBV7-9 and TRBJ1-2, with TRBD1 identical over 7 bases. The length of the CDR3 is 14 residues. Trimming cost V 2 bases and J 5 bases; bases outside gene matches: 5. The germline V gene encodes CDR1 SEHNR and CDR2 FQNEAQ (reference sequence). The CDR3 loop reads CASSLPTGRYGYTF. The CDR3 bases are TGTGCCAGCAGCTTACCGACAGGGAGGTATGGCTACACCTTC.

This clonotype was seen many times. The rearrangement joins TRBV5-1 to TRBJ2-5; D is unresolved. The CDR3 extends over 14 amino acids. Germline CDR1 reads SGHRS; CDR2 reads YFSETQ. Trimming pared 1 base from V and 3 bases from J, leaving 10 bases between. In DNA form, the CDR3 reads TGCGCCAGCAGCTTGATGGGCAGCAAAGAGACCCAGTACTTC. Translating it yields CASSLMGSKETQYF. Full variable domain (remainder filled in from reference TRBV5-1 and TRBJ2-5): KAGVTQTPRYLIKTRGQQVTLSCSPISGHRSVSWYQQTPGQGLQFLFEYFSETQRNKGNFPGRFSGRQFSNSRSEMNVSTLELGDSALYLCASSLMGSKETQYFGPGTRLLVL.